These T cell receptor beta chains were read from a single sample in a study of OX40 agonist ivuxolimab in advanced cancers. The data were produced by immunoSEQ multiplex PCR, yet TCRdb's version contains in-frame clones alone and is incomplete. The repertoire holds approximately 67,000 clones, approximately 84% seen once, with around 2% in the top ten. This specimen consisted of CD4+ or CD8+ T cells sorted from blood, obtained in a trial of the OX40 agonist ivuxolimab. The receptors derive from an adult with an advanced solid tumor such as melanoma, head and neck, liver or kidney cancer. CDR3s include the opening cysteine and the closing phenylalanine or tryptophan. A D gene is named only where the DNA matches it firmly. A row's size may be missing; if present it is once, few, many or a size class.

>TRBV6-5|.|TRBJ1-5|.
TGTGCCAGCAGTTTCGGGGGTATAGGCAGCAATCAGCCCCAGCATTTT
CASSFGGIGSNQPQHF
>TRBV7-2|.|TRBJ1-5|.
TGTGCCAGCAGCGTTCCTGGCAATCAGCCCCAGCATTTT
CASSVPGNQPQHF
>TRBV4-3|.|TRBJ1-3|TRBD1
TGCGCCAGCAGCCAAGAGGACAGGGCTGGAAACACCATATATTTT
CASSQEDRAGNTIYF
>TRBV11-2|.|TRBJ2-5|.
TGTGCCAGCAGCTTAGAGCCGGCGTACCAAGAGACCCAGTACTTC
CASSLEPAYQETQYF
>TRBV6-4|once|TRBJ2-5|TRBD1
TGTGCCAGCACCACGGGACAGGGGGACCAGCGACTCCTCGCCCAGTACTTC
CASTTGQGDQRLLAQYF
>TRBV5-4|few|TRBJ2-2|.
TGTGCCAGCAGCCCGGACCTCGTGCTGTCCGGGGAGCTGTTTTTT
CASSPDLVLSGELFF
>TRBV29-1|few|TRBJ1-1|.
TGCAGCGTAGCGAACAAAGAAGCTTTCTTT
CSVANKEAFF
>TRBV9|.|TRBJ1-2|TRBD1
TGTGCCAGCAGCGCGAGACAGGGGCGGGAGAGCTACACCTTC
CASSARQGRESYTF
>TRBV5-1|.|TRBJ2-2|.
TGCGCCAGCAGCCCGGATGGTTATCGCACCGGGGAGCTGTTTTTT
CASSPDGYRTGELFF
>TRBV10-3|.|TRBJ1-2|TRBD1
TGTGCCATCAGTGAACGGCAGGGGGACGATGGCTACACCTTC
CAISERQGDDGYTF
>TRBV19|.|TRBJ2-7|.
TGTGCCAGTAGTATCGGGACGGGCGAGCAGTACTTC
CASSIGTGEQYF
>TRBV7-2|.|TRBJ1-2|TRBD1
TGTGCCAGCAGCTTAGTAGGACAGGGGGCTATCTATGGCTACACCTTC
CASSLVGQGAIYGYTF
>TRBV6-5|once|TRBJ2-7|TRBD1
TGTGCCAGCAGTTCCCACAGACAGGGGCGTTCCTACGAGCAGTACTTC
CASSSHRQGRSYEQYF
>TRBV2|few|TRBJ2-7|.
TGTGCCAGCAACCCGAGCTCCTACGAGCAGTACTTC
CASNPSSYEQYF
>TRBV6-1|.|TRBJ1-5|.
TGTGCCAGCAGTTCCCTTCGGGACCCCAATCAGCCCCAGCATTTT
CASSSLRDPNQPQHF
>TRBV2|.|TRBJ2-1|.
TGTGCCAGACCCACTAGCATGAAGGTGGATGAGCAGTTCTTC
CARPTSMKVDEQFF
>TRBV6-4|few|TRBJ2-1|.
TGTGCCAGCAGTGTAGGCTTCCACTCCTACAATGAGCAGTTCTTC
CASSVGFHSYNEQFF
>TRBV30|.|TRBJ1-2|.
TGTGCCTGGAGTCAGGTAGAGGAATTAAGCTATGGCTACACCTTC
CAWSQVEELSYGYTF
>TRBV9|many|TRBJ1-1|TRBD1
TGTGCCAGCAGCCAATTTGACAGGGACACTGAAGCTTTCTTT
CASSQFDRDTEAFF
>TRBV7-3|.|TRBJ2-2|.
TGTGCCAGCAGCTTAACGGCCTACACCGGGGAGCTGTTTTTT
CASSLTAYTGELFF
>TRBV6-5|.|TRBJ2-7|TRBD1
TGTGCCAGCAGTCCGGACAGGGATATGTACGAGCAGTACTTC
CASSPDRDMYEQYF
>TRBV19|.|TRBJ1-1|.
TGTGCCAGTAGTCCCCGGGGGGGGGCGAACACTGAAGCTTTCTTT
CASSPRGGANTEAFF
>TRBV6-6|.|TRBJ2-4|TRBD1
TGTGCCAGCCGGTCCCGGGACAGGGGGATCAAAAACATTCAGTACTTC
CASRSRDRGIKNIQYF
>TRBV19|.|TRBJ2-6|TRBD1
TGTGCCAGTAGTATATGGACAGGGAGCTCTGGGGCCAACGTCCTGACTTTC
CASSIWTGSSGANVLTF
>TRBV30|.|TRBJ2-3|.
TGTGCCTGGAGTCCCCCCGGGGAGCGTTCGCAGTATTTT
CAWSPPGERSQYF
>TRBV6-1|.|TRBJ1-2|.
TGTGCCAGCAGTGAACGGGTTGATAGGGCCGGCTACACCTTC
CASSERVDRAGYTF
>TRBV6-1|.|TRBJ2-7|.
TGTGCCAGCAGTCCCCATCGGGACGAGCAGTACTTC
CASSPHRDEQYF
>TRBV7-3|.|TRBJ2-1|TRBD1
TGTGCCAGCAAGGGGACAGGGGCAAGTAGGCAGTTCTTC
CASKGTGASRQFF
>TRBV30|.|TRBJ2-5|.
TGTGCCTGGAGTGTAGATTACCTACCGGAGACCCAGTACTTC
CAWSVDYLPETQYF
>TRBV23-1|few|TRBJ2-7|TRBD1
TGCGCCAGCAGTCAATCGTCGGACAGGGATGCCTACGAGCAGTACTTC
CASSQSSDRDAYEQYF
>TRBV12-5|.|TRBJ1-1|.
TGTGCTAGTGGTTTGGTAAAGAGATACATGAACACTGAAGCTTTCTTT
CASGLVKRYMNTEAFF
>TRBV10-1|few|TRBJ1-2|TRBD1
TGCGCCAGCAGCCCCGGACAGGGGGCTGGCTACACCTTC
CASSPGQGAGYTF